This T cell receptor beta chain was profiled in a study of cytomegalovirus exposure and HLA in healthy donors. Study observations and caveats: CMV serostatus alone was available as immune exposure information. Association of a missense DCLRE1C variant with TCR beta V- and J-gene trimming was reported in a later analysis. In vitro checks showed that a few CMV-associated chains really do target CMV antigens.

This CDR3 region has 14 residues. V was trimmed by 7 bases and J by 4 bases, leaving 16 bases between them. Germline CDR1 and CDR2: SGHRS and YFSETQ. The PCR ran on 60 Vbeta and 13 Jbeta primers. How the authors handled the data: Roughly 10 million shared chains were among approximately 87 million unique TCR beta chains counted in a later analysis. Method: immunoSEQ multiplex PCR; TCRdb's copy keeps in-frame clones and lacks some. V and J calls and clone size follow that table, whereas D and trimming were derived from the DNA. The sample comprises roughly 130,000 clones, about 70% of which are singletons, and over 2% rests with the top ten. Concerning this clone itself: Its antigen is undetermined.

V gene TRBV5-1 combines with J gene TRBJ2-3, with D perhaps matching TRBD2 (6 bases). The sample comprised PBMCs. The sequence derives from a woman aged 55-69 years in good health and CMV-seropositive. The DNA of the CDR3 is TGCGCCAGCGCCAGAGGCGGGGACGCAGATACGCAGTATTTT. Translating gives CASARGGDADTQYF.